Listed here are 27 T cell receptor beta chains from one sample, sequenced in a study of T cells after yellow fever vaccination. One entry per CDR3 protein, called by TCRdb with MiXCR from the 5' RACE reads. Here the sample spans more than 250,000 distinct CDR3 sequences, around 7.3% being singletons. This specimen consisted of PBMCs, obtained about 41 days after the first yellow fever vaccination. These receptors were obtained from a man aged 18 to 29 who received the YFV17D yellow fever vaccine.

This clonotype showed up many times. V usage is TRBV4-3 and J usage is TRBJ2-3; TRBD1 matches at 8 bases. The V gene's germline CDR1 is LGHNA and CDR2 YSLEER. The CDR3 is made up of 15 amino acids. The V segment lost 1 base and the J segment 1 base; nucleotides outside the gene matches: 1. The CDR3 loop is CASSQGGQGTDTQYF. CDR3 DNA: TGCGCCAGCAGCCAAGGGGGACAGGGCACAGATACGCAGTATTTT.

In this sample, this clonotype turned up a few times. CDR3 in amino acids: CASSRKGGGGEETQYF. The CDR3 DNA reads as TGTGCCAGCAGCCGAAAGGGCGGGGGCGGTGAAGAGACCCAGTACTTC. This chain links TRBV7-2 with TRBJ2-5; a weak D match, TRBD2 (7 bases). The V end was cut by 5 bases, the J end by 3 bases, with 19 bases between. Germline assignment: CDR1 SGHTA and CDR2 FQGNSA. The CDR3 covers 16 residues.

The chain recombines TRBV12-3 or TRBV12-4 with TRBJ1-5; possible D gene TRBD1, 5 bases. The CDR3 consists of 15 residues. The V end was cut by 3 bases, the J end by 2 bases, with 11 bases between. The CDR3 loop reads CASSFEGNGNQPQHF. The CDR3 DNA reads TGTGCCAGCAGTTTTGAGGGGAATGGCAATCAGCCCCAGCATTTT.

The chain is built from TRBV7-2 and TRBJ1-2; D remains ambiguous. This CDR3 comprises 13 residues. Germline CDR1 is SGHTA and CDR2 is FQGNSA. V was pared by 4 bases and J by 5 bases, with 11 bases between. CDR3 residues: CASSWGEKYGYTF. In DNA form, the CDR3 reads TGTGCCAGCAGCTGGGGAGAAAAATATGGCTACACCTTC.

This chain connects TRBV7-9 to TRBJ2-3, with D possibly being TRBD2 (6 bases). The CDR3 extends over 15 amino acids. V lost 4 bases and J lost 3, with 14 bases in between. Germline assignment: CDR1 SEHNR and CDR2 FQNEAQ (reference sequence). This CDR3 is CASSSRGTSTDTQYF. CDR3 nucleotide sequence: TGTGCCAGCAGCTCTCGGGGGACGTCGACAGATACGCAGTATTTT. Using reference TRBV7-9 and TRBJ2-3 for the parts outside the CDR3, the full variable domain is DTGVSQNPRHKITKRGQNVTFRCDPISEHNRLYWYRQTLGQGPEFLTYFQNEAQLEKSRLLSDRFSAERPKGSFSTLEIQRTEQGDSAMYLCASSSRGTSTDTQYFGPGTRLTVL.

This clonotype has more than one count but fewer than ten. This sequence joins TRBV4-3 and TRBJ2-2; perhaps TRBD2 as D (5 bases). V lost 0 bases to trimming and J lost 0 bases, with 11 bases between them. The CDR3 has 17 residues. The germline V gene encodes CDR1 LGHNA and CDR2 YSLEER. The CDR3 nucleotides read TGCGCCAGCAGCCAAGATCCTCGGGGAGCGAACACCGGGGAGCTGTTTTTT. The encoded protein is CASSQDPRGANTGELFF.

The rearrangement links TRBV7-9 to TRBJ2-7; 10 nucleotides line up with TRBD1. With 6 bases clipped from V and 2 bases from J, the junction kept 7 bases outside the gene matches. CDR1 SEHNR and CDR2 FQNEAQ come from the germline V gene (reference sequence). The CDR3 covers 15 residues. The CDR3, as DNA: TGTGCCAGCAGGTATCCGGGACAGGGGCCCTACGAGCAGTACTTC. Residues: CASRYPGQGPYEQYF.

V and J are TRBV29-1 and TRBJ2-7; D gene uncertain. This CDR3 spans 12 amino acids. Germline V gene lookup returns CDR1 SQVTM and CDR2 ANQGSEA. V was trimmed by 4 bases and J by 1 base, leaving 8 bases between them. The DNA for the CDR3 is TGCAGCGTTGGTGTACCATCCTACGAGCAGTACTTC. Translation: CSVGVPSYEQYF.

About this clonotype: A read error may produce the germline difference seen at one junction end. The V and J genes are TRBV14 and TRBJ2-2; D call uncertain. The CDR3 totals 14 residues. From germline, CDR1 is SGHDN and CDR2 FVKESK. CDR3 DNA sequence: TGTGCCAGCAGCCTCGTCCAGACCACCAGGGAGCTGTTTTTT. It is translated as CASSLVQTTRELFF.

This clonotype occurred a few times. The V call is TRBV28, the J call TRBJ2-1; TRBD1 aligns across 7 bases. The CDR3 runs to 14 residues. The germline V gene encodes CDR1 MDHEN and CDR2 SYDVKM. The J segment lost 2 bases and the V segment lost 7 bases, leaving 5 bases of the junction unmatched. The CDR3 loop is CASKTTGPYNEQFF. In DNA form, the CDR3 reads TGTGCCAGCAAAACGACAGGGCCCTACAATGAGCAGTTCTTC. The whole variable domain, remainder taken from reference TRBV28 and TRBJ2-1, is DVKVTQSSRYLVKRTGEKVFLECVQDMDHENMFWYRQDPGLGLRLIYFSYDVKMKEKGDIPEGYSVSREKKERFSLILESASTNQTSMYLCASKTTGPYNEQFFGPGTRLTVL.

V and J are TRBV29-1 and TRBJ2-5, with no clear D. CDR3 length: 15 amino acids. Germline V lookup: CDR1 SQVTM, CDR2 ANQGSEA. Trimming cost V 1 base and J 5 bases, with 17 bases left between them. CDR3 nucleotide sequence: TGCAGCGTTGAAGGTGCACAGCCGAACGGGGAGACCCAGTACTTC. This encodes CSVEGAQPNGETQYF.

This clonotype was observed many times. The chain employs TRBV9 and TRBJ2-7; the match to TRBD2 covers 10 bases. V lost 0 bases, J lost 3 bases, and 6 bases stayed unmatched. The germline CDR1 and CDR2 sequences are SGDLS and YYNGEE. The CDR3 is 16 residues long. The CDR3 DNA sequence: TGTGCCAGCAGCGTAGGCGGAGCGGGAGGGAGCTACGAGCAGTACTTC. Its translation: CASSVGGAGGSYEQYF.

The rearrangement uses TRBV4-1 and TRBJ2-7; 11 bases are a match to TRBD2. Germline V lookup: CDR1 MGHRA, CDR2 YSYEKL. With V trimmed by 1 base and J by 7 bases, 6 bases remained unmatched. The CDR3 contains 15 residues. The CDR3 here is CASSQATSGELEQYF. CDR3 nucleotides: TGCGCCAGCAGCCAAGCGACTAGCGGGGAACTTGAGCAGTACTTC.

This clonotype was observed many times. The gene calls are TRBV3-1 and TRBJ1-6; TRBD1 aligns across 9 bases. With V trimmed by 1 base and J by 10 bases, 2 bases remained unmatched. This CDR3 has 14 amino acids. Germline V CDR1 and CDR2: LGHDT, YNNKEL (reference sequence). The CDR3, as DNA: TGTGCCAGCAGCCAAGGGACAGGGGAATCACCCCTCCACTTT. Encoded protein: CASSQGTGESPLHF.

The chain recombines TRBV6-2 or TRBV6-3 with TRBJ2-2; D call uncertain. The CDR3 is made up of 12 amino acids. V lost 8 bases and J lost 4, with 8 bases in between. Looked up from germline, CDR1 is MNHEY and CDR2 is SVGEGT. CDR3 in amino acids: CASARGTGELFF. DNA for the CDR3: TGTGCCAGCGCCCGCGGCACCGGGGAGCTGTTTTTT.

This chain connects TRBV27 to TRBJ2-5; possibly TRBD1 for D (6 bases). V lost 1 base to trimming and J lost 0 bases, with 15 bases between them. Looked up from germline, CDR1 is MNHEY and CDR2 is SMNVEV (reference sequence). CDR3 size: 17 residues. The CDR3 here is CASSLWSQGKYQETQYF. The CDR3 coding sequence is TGTGCCAGCAGTTTATGGAGTCAGGGGAAATACCAAGAGACCCAGTACTTC.

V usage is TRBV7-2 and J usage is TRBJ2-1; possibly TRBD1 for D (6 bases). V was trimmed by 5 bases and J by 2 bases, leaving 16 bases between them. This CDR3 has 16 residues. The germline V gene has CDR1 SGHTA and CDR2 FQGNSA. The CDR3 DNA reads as TGTGCCAGCAGCCCGAGACAGGCGCTCACCTACAATGAGCAGTTCTTC. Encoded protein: CASSPRQALTYNEQFF.

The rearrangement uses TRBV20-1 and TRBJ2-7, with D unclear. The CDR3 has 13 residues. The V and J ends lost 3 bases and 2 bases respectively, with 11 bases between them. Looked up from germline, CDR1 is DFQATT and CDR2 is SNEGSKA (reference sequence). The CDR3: CSASHGAAYEQYF. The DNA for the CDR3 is TGCAGTGCTAGTCATGGCGCAGCCTACGAGCAGTACTTC.

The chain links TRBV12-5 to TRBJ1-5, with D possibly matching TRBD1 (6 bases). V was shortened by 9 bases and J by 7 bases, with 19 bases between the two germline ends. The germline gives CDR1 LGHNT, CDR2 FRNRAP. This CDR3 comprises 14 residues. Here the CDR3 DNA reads TGTGCTAGCCTGGGACCGGGGGGCAGGCAGCCCCAGCATTTT. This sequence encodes CASLGPGGRQPQHF.

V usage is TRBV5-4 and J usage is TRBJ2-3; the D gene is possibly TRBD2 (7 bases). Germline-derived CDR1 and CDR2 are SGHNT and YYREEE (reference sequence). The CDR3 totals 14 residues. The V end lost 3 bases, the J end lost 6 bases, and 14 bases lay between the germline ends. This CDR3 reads CASSSGGPGDTQYF. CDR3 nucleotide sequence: TGTGCCAGCAGCTCCGGGGGGCCAGGGGATACGCAGTATTTT. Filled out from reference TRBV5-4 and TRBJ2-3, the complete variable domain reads ETGVTQSPTHLIKTRGQQVTLRCSSQSGHNTVSWYQQALGQGPQFIFQYYREEENGRGNFPPRFSGLQFPNYSSELNVNALELDDSALYLCASSSGGPGDTQYFGPGTRLTVL.

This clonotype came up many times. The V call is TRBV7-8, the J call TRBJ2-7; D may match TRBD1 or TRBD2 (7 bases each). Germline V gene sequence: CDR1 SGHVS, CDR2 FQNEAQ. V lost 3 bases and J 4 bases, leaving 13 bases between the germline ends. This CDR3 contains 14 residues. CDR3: CASSFQGGRYEQYF. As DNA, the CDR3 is TGTGCCAGCAGCTTTCAGGGGGGGCGGTACGAGCAGTACTTC.

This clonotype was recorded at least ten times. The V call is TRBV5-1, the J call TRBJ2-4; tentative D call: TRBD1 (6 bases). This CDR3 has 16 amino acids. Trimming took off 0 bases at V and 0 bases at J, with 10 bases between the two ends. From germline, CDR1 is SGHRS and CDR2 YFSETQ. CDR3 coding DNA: TGCGCCAGCAGCTTGGACCCCAGGGGAGCCAAAAACATTCAGTACTTC. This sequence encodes CASSLDPRGAKNIQYF.

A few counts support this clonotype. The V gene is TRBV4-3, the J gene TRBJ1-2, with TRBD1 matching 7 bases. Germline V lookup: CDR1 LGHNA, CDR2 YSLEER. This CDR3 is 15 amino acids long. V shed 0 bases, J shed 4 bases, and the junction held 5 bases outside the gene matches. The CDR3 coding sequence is TGCGCCAGCAGCCAAGATCGGGGACAGCTCTATGGCTACACCTTC. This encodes CASSQDRGQLYGYTF.

CDR3 region: CASSPTRLAGDNEQFF. CDR3 sequence (DNA): TGTGCCAGCTCACCGACTCGACTAGCGGGGGACAATGAGCAGTTCTTC. The rearrangement links TRBV18 to TRBJ2-1, with TRBD2 identical over 12 bases. V was pared by 3 bases and J by 5 bases, with 5 bases of the junction left unmatched. There are 16 residues in the CDR3. Germline assignment: CDR1 KGHSH and CDR2 LQKENI.

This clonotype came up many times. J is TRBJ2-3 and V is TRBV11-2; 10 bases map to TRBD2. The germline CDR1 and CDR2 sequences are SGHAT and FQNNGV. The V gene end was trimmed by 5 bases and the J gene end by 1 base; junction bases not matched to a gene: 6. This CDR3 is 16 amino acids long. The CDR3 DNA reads TGTGCCAGCAGCCGAACTCTAGCGGGGGGCACAGATACGCAGTATTTT. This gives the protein CASSRTLAGGTDTQYF.

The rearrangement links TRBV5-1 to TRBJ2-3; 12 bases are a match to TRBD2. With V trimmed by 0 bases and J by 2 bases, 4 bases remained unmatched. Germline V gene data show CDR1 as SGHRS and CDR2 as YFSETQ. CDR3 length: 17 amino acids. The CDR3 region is CASSLGLAGANTDTQYF. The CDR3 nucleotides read TGCGCCAGCAGCTTGGGACTAGCGGGGGCGAACACAGATACGCAGTATTTT.

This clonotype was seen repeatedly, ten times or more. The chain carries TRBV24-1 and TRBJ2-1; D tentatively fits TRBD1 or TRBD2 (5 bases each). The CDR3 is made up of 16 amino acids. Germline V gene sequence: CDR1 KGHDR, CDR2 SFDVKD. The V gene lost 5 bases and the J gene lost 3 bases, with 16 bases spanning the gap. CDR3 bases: TGTGCCACCAGTGGACCGGGACGGCGCTTCTACAATGAGCAGTTCTTC. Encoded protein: CATSGPGRRFYNEQFF.